This T cell receptor (beta chain) was found in a study of T cell responses to AZD1222 COVID-19 vaccine. Trimming shortened V by 5 bases and J by 8 bases, and 17 bases separated the two germline ends. Germline loops: CDR1 SEHNR, CDR2 FQNEAQ (reference sequence). The length of the CDR3 is 14 residues. Broader study findings: The donor cohort was predominantly white British with a female majority, and clonal diversity may have been underestimated.

TCRdb's table, derived via immunoSEQ multiplex PCR, lists solely in-frame clones and lacks some. This table has 150,000 or so clones, under 95% appearing once. This clone was seen a few times. Its antigen remains unidentified. The source of this sequence is an adult who received the AZD1222 COVID-19 vaccine. The rearrangement uses TRBV7-9 and TRBJ2-3; tentatively, D is TRBD1 or TRBD2 (5 bases each). Specimen: peripheral blood, collected 28 days after the second AZD1222 dose. The CDR3 coding sequence is TGTGCCAGCAGCATTAGGGGACCCGATACTACGCAGTATTTT. It translates to CASSIRGPDTTQYF.